The present TCR beta chain was sequenced within a study of cytomegalovirus exposure and HLA in healthy donors. J gave up 3 bases and V 6 bases, and 8 bases lay outside the gene matches. There are 15 residues in the CDR3. Germline V gene sequence: CDR1 MDHEN, CDR2 SYDVKM. Study results and limitations: An analysis done earlier found most TCR beta V segments productive about 90% or about 30% of the time. Rarity marked most TCR sequences, yet some public TCRs occurred in many donors.

Note on this clone: Its antigen is still unknown.

PCR used 60 Vbeta primers and 13 Jbeta primers. Sequencing used immunoSEQ multiplex PCR; TCRdb keeps in-frame clones, though not all of them. This table has 150,000 or so clones, roughly 74% appearing once. The sequencing sample was made of PBMCs. The TCR originated in a woman aged 40-49 years in good health and CMV-seropositive. The rearrangement joins TRBV28 to TRBJ2-7, with 10 bases identical to TRBD2. CDR3 DNA: TGTGCCAGCAGGGATAGCGGGAGGCTCCTCTACGAGCAGTACTTC. It codes for CASRDSGRLLYEQYF.